A single sample is the source of the 16 T cell receptor beta chains below, sequenced in a study of long-term antiretroviral therapy in people with HIV. Version v3.0 of the immunoSEQ assay was performed at survey level. Measured with immunoSEQ multiplex PCR; TCRdb has only the in-frame clones, and not every one. The sample lists about 28,000 clones; about 86% were seen once. The specimen was unsorted PBMCs, collected 0.8 years after starting antiretroviral therapy. These receptor sequences come from a woman between 25 and 40 years old with HIV.

The gene calls are TRBV1 and TRBJ1-3; TRBD1, as called in the table, went unchecked against the DNA. TRBV1 is recorded as a pseudogene. CDR3 length equals 16 residues. CDR3 sequence (DNA): TGCACCAGCAGCCAAGACCCCCGCCAGGAAAGTCTCACCATATATTTT. Protein: CTSSQDPRQESLTIYF.

The chain recombines TRBV5-6 with TRBJ2-5; D remains unclear. CDR1 and CDR2 (germline): SGHDT, YYEEEE. V shed 5 bases and J shed 4 bases, with 15 bases lying between them. This CDR3 region has 14 residues. In DNA, the CDR3 is TGTGCCAGCAGGGTAAGAAGGTCAACAGAGACCCAGTACTTC. Translated, it gives CASRVRRSTETQYF.

The count of this clone is one. This chain connects TRBV10-3 to TRBJ2-3; D perhaps matches TRBD2 (6 bases). The germline V gene has CDR1 ENHRY and CDR2 SYGVKD. The CDR3 runs to 15 residues. The V end lost 4 bases, the J end lost 1 base, and 12 bases lay between the germline ends. CDR3 protein: CAISATSSGTDTQYF. The CDR3 DNA sequence: TGTGCCATCAGTGCTACCTCTAGCGGCACAGATACGCAGTATTTT.

The gene calls are TRBV5-1 and TRBJ2-1; TRBD2 aligns across 7 bases. J was trimmed by 2 bases and V by 0 bases; bases with no gene match: 5. The CDR3 is 16 amino acids. The germline V gene has CDR1 SGHRS and CDR2 YFSETQ. The DNA of the CDR3 is TGCGCCAGCAGCTTGGCCGGGCTAGCGGCCTACAATGAGCAGTTCTTC. This translates into CASSLAGLAAYNEQFF. Drawing the rest from reference TRBV5-1 and TRBJ2-1, the complete variable domain is KAGVTQTPRYLIKTRGQQVTLSCSPISGHRSVSWYQQTPGQGLQFLFEYFSETQRNKGNFPGRFSGRQFSNSRSEMNVSTLELGDSALYLCASSLAGLAAYNEQFFGPGTRLTVL.

V usage is TRBV23-1 and J usage is TRBJ1-2; tentatively, D is TRBD1 (5 bases). TRBV23-1 has ORF status, its function being uncertain. The CDR3 spans 15 residues. V lost 3 bases and J lost 7, with 18 bases in between. CDR3 in DNA: TGCGCCAGCAGTCAGGTCCGCCCTAAGGGGTCTGGCTACACCTTC. It is translated as CASSQVRPKGSGYTF.

The genes are TRBV5-4 and TRBJ1-1, with 7 bases matching TRBD1. J gave up 10 bases and V 0 bases, and 6 bases lay outside the gene matches. CDR1 and CDR2 from the germline V gene are SGHNT and YYREEE (reference sequence). CDR3 size: 13 residues. The CDR3 DNA reads TGTGCCAGCAGCTTGGACACAGGGGATCGAGCTTTCTTT. Amino acids: CASSLDTGDRAFF.

The chain employs TRBV5-1 and TRBJ2-1; D remains ambiguous. This CDR3 has 13 amino acids. The germline CDR1 and CDR2 sequences are SGHRS and YFSETQ. Trimming stripped 4 bases from V and 1 base from J, with 6 bases between. In DNA form, the CDR3 reads TGCGCCAGCAGCGCTACGTCCTACAATGAGCAGTTCTTC. Translating it yields CASSATSYNEQFF.

This clone was seen once. The chain is built from TRBV11-2 and TRBJ2-2, with no clear D. Per the germline V gene, CDR1 is SGHAT and CDR2 is FQNNGV. The CDR3 has 14 amino acids. Between the trimmed V and J ends, which lost 0 bases and 6 bases, there was a span of 8 bases. The CDR3 spells CASSLDGMAGELFF. Written as DNA, the CDR3 is TGTGCCAGCAGCTTAGATGGGATGGCCGGGGAGCTGTTTTTT.

The J gene is TRBJ2-5, the V gene TRBV15; D not resolved. The ends were cut back, 0 bases at V and 3 bases at J, with 5 bases in the middle. This CDR3 is built from 13 residues. The germline V gene encodes CDR1 LNHNV and CDR2 YYDKDF (reference sequence). CDR3: CATSRDQEETQYF. Written as DNA, the CDR3 is TGTGCCACCAGCAGAGACCAGGAAGAGACCCAGTACTTC.

There are a few counts of this clone. V and J are TRBV7-9 and TRBJ2-6; D is unclear. Germline CDR1 SEHNR, CDR2 FQNEAQ (reference sequence). V lost 5 bases and J lost 4, with 9 bases in between. The CDR3 contains 14 residues. The CDR3 DNA is TGTGCCAGCAGCCCTTTTTACGGGGCCAACGTCCTGACTTTC. Translating gives CASSPFYGANVLTF.

The gene calls are TRBV6-1 and TRBJ2-2; perhaps TRBD2 as D (6 bases). The CDR3 length is 15 residues. Trimming shortened V by 8 bases and J by 7 bases, and 20 bases separated the two germline ends. Germline CDR1 reads MNHNS; CDR2 reads SASEGT. DNA of the CDR3: TGTGCCAGCGGAAACCTCTTGACCGGGGGCGGGGAGCTGTTTTTT. Residues: CASGNLLTGGGELFF.

The V call is TRBV5-1, the J call TRBJ1-1; unclear D gene. V lost 2 bases and J 1 base, leaving 6 bases between the germline ends. The CDR3 has 13 residues. Germline V gene data show CDR1 as SGHRS and CDR2 as YFSETQ. Here the CDR3 DNA reads TGCGCCAGCAGCTTACAACAGAACACTGAAGCTTTCTTT. This translates into CASSLQQNTEAFF.

The chain is built from TRBV5-1 and TRBJ2-1, with 10 bases aligning to TRBD2. From germline, CDR1 is SGHRS and CDR2 YFSETQ. This CDR3 comprises 15 residues. Trimming at V came to 5 bases and at J to 2 bases, leaving 4 bases not matched to a gene. CDR3 DNA: TGCGCCAGCAGGAAAGCGGGGGGGACCTACAATGAGCAGTTCTTC. This encodes CASRKAGGTYNEQFF.

The rearrangement uses TRBV9 and TRBJ1-1; weak D call: TRBD1 (6 bases). Germline V lookup: CDR1 SGDLS, CDR2 YYNGEE. The CDR3 is made up of 14 amino acids. Trimming removed 1 base from V and 4 bases from J, with 11 bases in between. CDR3 sequence: CASSVNRVGTEAFF. The CDR3 DNA follows: TGTGCCAGCAGCGTAAACAGGGTGGGCACTGAAGCTTTCTTT.

The chain recombines TRBV5-1 with TRBJ1-1; the D gene is possibly TRBD1 (5 bases). The CDR3 runs 15 residues. V gave up 4 bases and J gave up 0 bases, with 13 bases separating them. Per the germline V gene, CDR1 is SGHRS and CDR2 is YFSETQ. For the CDR3, the DNA is TGCGCCAGCAGCGAAGGGACCCTCATGAACACTGAAGCTTTCTTT. It codes for CASSEGTLMNTEAFF. Together with reference TRBV5-1 and TRBJ1-1, the CDR3 gives the full variable domain: KAGVTQTPRYLIKTRGQQVTLSCSPISGHRSVSWYQQTPGQGLQFLFEYFSETQRNKGNFPGRFSGRQFSNSRSEMNVSTLELGDSALYLCASSEGTLMNTEAFFGQGTRLTVV.

CDR3 sequence: CSVLRGMQETQYF. The DNA for the CDR3 is TGCAGCGTGCTCAGGGGGATGCAAGAGACCCAGTACTTC. This chain joins TRBV29-1 and TRBJ2-5, with 7 bases that match TRBD1. V shed 6 bases and J 2 bases; nucleotides not matched to a gene: 6. The CDR3 sequence is 13 residues long. Germline V lookup: CDR1 SQVTM, CDR2 ANQGSEA.